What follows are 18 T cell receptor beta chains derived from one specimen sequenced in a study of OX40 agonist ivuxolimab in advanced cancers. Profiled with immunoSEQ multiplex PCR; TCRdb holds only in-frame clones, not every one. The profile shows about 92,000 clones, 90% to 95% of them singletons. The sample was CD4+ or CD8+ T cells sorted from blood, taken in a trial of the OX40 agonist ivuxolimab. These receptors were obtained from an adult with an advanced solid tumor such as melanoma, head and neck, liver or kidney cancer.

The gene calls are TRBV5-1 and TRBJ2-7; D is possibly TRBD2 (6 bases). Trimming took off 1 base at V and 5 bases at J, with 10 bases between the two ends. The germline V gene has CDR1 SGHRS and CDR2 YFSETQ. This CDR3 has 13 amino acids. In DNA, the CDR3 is TGCGCCAGCAGCTTGCCAGGGAGGCACGAGCAGTACTTC. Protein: CASSLPGRHEQYF.

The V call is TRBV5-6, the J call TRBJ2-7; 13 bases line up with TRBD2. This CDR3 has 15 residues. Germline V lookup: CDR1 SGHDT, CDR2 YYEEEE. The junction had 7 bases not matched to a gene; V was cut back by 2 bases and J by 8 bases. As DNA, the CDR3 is TGTGCCAGCAGCTTTTGGACTAGCGGGAGAGCTAAGCAGTACTTC. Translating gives CASSFWTSGRAKQYF.

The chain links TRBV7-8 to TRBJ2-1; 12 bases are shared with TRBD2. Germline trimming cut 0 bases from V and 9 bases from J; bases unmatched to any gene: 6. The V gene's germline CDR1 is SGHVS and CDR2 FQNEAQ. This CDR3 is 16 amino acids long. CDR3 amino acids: CASSLAPRLAGVEQFF. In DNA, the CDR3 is TGTGCCAGCAGCTTAGCGCCGAGACTAGCGGGAGTTGAGCAGTTCTTC.

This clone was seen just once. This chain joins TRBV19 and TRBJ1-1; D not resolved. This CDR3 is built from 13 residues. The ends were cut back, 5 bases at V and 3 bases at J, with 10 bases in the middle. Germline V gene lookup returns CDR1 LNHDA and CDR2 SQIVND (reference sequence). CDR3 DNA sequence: TGTGCCAGTAGTGCCCAGAGGTACACTGAAGCTTTCTTT. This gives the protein CASSAQRYTEAFF.

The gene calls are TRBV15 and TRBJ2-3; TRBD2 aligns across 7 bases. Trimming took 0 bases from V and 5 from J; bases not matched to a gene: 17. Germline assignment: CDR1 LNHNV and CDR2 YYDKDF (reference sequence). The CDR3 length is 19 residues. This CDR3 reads CATSRDKPRWAGEQDTQYF. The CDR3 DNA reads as TGTGCCACCAGCAGAGATAAACCGCGATGGGCGGGAGAGCAAGATACGCAGTATTTT.

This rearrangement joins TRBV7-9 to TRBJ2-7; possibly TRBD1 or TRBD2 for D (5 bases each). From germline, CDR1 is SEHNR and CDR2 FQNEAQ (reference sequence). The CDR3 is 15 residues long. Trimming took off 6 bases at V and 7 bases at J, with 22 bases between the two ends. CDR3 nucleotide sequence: TGTGCCAGCAGTTACCCGGGACGGGACCACTATGAGCAGTACTTC. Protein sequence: CASSYPGRDHYEQYF. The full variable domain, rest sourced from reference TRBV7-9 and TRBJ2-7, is DTGVSQNPRHKITKRGQNVTFRCDPISEHNRLYWYRQTLGQGPEFLTYFQNEAQLEKSRLLSDRFSAERPKGSFSTLEIQRTEQGDSAMYLCASSYPGRDHYEQYFGPGTRLTVT.

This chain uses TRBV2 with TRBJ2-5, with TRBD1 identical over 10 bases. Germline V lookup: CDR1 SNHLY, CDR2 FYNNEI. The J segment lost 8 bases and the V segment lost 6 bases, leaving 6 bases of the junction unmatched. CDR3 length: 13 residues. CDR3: CASSGGQGDTQYF. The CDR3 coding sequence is TGTGCCAGCAGCGGCGGACAGGGGGACACCCAGTACTTC.

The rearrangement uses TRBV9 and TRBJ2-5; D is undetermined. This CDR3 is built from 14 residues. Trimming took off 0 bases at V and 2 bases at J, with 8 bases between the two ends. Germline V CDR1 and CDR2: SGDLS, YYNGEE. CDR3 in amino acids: CASSVVTLQETQYF. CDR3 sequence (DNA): TGTGCCAGCAGCGTAGTGACTCTTCAAGAGACCCAGTACTTC.

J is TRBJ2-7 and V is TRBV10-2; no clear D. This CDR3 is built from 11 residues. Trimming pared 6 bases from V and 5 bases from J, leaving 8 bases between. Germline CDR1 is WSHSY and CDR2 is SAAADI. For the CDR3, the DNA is TGCGCCAGCAGCGCCACGGACGAGCAGTACTTC. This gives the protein CASSATDEQYF.

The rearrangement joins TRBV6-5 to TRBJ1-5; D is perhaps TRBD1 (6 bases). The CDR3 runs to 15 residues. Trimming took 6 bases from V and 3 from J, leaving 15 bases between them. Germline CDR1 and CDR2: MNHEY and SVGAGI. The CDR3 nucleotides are TGTGCCAGCAGCCGACCGACAGGAGCCAATCAGCCCCAGCATTTT. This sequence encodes CASSRPTGANQPQHF.

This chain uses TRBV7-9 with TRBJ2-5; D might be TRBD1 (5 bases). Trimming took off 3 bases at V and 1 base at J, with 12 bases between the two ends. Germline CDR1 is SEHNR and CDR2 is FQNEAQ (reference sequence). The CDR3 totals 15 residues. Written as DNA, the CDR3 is TGTGCCAGCAGCTTGGGTGGCAGGGTCCAAGAGACCCAGTACTTC. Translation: CASSLGGRVQETQYF.

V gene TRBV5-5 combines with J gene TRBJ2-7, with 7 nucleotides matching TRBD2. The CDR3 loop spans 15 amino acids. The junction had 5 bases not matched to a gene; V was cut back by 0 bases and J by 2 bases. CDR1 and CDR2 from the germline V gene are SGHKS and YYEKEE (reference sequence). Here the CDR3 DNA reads TGTGCCAGCAGCTTGGGACTAGCCCTAACCTACGAGCAGTACTTC. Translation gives CASSLGLALTYEQYF. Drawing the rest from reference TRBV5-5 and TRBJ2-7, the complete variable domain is DAGVTQSPTHLIKTRGQQVTLRCSPISGHKSVSWYQQVLGQGPQFIFQYYEKEERGRGNFPDRFSARQFPNYSSELNVNALLLGDSALYLCASSLGLALTYEQYFGPGTRLTVT.

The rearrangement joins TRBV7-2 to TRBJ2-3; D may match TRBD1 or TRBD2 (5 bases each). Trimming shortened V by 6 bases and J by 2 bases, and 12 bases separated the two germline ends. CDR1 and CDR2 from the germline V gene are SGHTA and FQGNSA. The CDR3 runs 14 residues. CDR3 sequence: CASSSGTYTDTQYF. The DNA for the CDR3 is TGTGCCAGCAGTTCCGGGACCTACACAGATACGCAGTATTTT.

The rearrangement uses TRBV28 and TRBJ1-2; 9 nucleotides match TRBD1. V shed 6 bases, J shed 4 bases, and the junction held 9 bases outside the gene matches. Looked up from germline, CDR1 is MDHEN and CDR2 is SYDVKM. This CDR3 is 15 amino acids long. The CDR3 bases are TGTGCCAGCAGCGAAACACAGGGGGCGTCCTATGGCTACACCTTC. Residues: CASSETQGASYGYTF.

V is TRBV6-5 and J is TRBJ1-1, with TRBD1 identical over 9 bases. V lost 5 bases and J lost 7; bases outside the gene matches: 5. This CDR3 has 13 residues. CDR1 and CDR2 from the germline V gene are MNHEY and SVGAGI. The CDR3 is CASSATGGDEAFF. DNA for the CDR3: TGTGCCAGCAGTGCTACAGGGGGCGATGAAGCTTTCTTT.

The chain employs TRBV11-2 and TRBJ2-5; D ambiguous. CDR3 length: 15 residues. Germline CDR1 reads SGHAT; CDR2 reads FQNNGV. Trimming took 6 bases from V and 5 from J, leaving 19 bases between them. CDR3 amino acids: CASRNTPGEWETQYF. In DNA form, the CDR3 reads TGTGCCAGCAGAAATACCCCCGGCGAATGGGAGACCCAGTACTTC. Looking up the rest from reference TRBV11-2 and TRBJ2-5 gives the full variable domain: EAGVAQSPRYKIIEKRQSVAFWCNPISGHATLYWYQQILGQGPKLLIQFQNNGVVDDSQLPKDRFSAERLKGVDSTLKIQPAKLEDSAVYLCASRNTPGEWETQYFGPGTRLLVL.

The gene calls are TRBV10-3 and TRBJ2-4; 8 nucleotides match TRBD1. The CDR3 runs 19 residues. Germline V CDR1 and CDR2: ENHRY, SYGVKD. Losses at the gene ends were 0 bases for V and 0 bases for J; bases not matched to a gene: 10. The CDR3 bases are TGTGCCATCAGTGAGTCGTTCCCAGGGGGCCAGCTAGCCAAAAACATTCAGTACTTC. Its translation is CAISESFPGGQLAKNIQYF.

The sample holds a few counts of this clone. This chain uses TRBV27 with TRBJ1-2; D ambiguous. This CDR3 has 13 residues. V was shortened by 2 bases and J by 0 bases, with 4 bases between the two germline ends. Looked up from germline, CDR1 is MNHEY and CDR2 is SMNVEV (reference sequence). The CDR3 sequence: CASSLAANYGYTF. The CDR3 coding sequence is TGTGCCAGCAGTTTAGCGGCTAACTATGGCTACACCTTC.